The rows below give T cell receptor beta chains drawn from one sample of a study of early T cells in non-severe SARS-CoV-2 infection. TCRdb redid the calling of the 5' RACE reads with MiXCR, one entry per CDR3 protein. The sample carries about 110,000 distinct CDR3 sequences, 12% recorded once. Sequencing was performed on whole blood. These receptors all come from an adult who was a healthcare worker with PCR-confirmed SARS-CoV-2 infection or an uninfected control (not recorded which). CDR3s leave out the opening cysteine and the closing phenylalanine or tryptophan. Each record gives: CDR3 protein, V gene.

CDR3aa: ASNAGTYEQY
v_gene: TRBV2

CDR3aa: ASAEEDRGYAQNQPQH
v_gene: TRBV2

CDR3aa: ASSKSQGNQPQH
v_gene: TRBV19

CDR3aa: ASSYEPSSYNEQF
v_gene: TRBV6-5

CDR3aa: SVRVGLAGTGELF
v_gene: TRBV29-1

CDR3aa: SVPKGGPINGAF
v_gene: TRBV29-1

CDR3aa: ASSVKGEYGYT
v_gene: TRBV2

CDR3aa: ATSRVGGQSTEAF
v_gene: TRBV15

CDR3aa: ASSFHPGSGYT
v_gene: TRBV7-6

CDR3aa: AISESTGTDTQY
v_gene: TRBV10-3

CDR3aa: SVVRGDSYNEQF
v_gene: TRBV29-1

CDR3aa: ASSLDPPGRVLPPANTEAF
v_gene: TRBV5-1

CDR3aa: SARRDTNTEAF
v_gene: TRBV20-1

CDR3aa: AWSVTGSHEQF
v_gene: TRBV30

CDR3aa: SVEGGAGLYNEQF
v_gene: TRBV29-1

CDR3aa: ASSVDRIYNEQF
v_gene: TRBV11-2

CDR3aa: ASSLGGETDTQY
v_gene: TRBV5-4

CDR3aa: ASSLEGFGTPIP
v_gene: TRBV7-8

CDR3aa: ASSRSYEQY
v_gene: TRBV11-2

CDR3aa: ASSATGLNTEAF
v_gene: TRBV9

CDR3aa: ASSPQGQRLFGNTIY
v_gene: TRBV11-2

CDR3aa: SVGGSSNQPQH
v_gene: TRBV29-1

CDR3aa: ASSPTRVVTNYGYT
v_gene: TRBV14

CDR3aa: ASSWNTEAF
v_gene: TRBV10-2

CDR3aa: ASSVVGAGNTEAF
v_gene: TRBV9

CDR3aa: ASSDRPALPQH
v_gene: TRBV6-4

CDR3aa: ASSESNPGQRGYGYT
v_gene: TRBV25-1

CDR3aa: AGAGQGSSGNTIY
v_gene: TRBV12-3/TRBV12-4

CDR3aa: ASSSLAGAGETQY
v_gene: TRBV7-9

CDR3aa: ASTHPGRAYYIEQF
v_gene: TRBV12-3/TRBV12-4

CDR3aa: ASTRGQNTGELF
v_gene: TRBV12-3/TRBV12-4

CDR3aa: AWRTAGGLYGYT
v_gene: TRBV30

CDR3aa: ASSYGTGLYNEQF
v_gene: TRBV7-3

CDR3aa: SVGLAGGYEQY
v_gene: TRBV29-1

CDR3aa: ASTPGYGYT
v_gene: TRBV28

CDR3aa: ASSWTGVKSSYNSPLH
v_gene: TRBV6-6

CDR3aa: SARDWGSGYNEQF
v_gene: TRBV20-1

CDR3aa: SVGLAGGSGTQY
v_gene: TRBV29-1

CDR3aa: ASSRGGLYSNQPQH
v_gene: TRBV5-8

CDR3aa: ASSPPGRGGGEQF
v_gene: TRBV28

CDR3aa: ASSLDRLAGAADTQY
v_gene: TRBV11-2

CDR3aa: ASSSQGLEQF
v_gene: TRBV7-9

CDR3aa: STRTGTVMNTEAF
v_gene: TRBV20-1

CDR3aa: AWSVFVGTGRMNTEAF
v_gene: TRBV30

CDR3aa: ASSQDARQPIYGYT
v_gene: TRBV4-2

CDR3aa: SVGTGAYEQY
v_gene: TRBV29-1

CDR3aa: SATPRGQLGAF
v_gene: TRBV20-1

CDR3aa: ASSPLTLDEQF
v_gene: TRBV5-1

CDR3aa: SVEEIGRGAYNEQF
v_gene: TRBV29-1

CDR3aa: ASSQGPRGNYEQY
v_gene: TRBV3-1

CDR3aa: ASSLRLGVYEQY
v_gene: TRBV5-4

CDR3aa: ASRPTRDSGAQY
v_gene: TRBV12-3/TRBV12-4